This T cell receptor beta chain was found in a study of CD8 T cells in Susac syndrome. Negative isolation was used for CD8+ and CD4+ T cells, and FACS enrichment was applied to TEMRA cells. Per the germline V gene, CDR1 is SGHRS and CDR2 is YFSETQ. Germline trimming cut 4 bases from V and 3 bases from J; bases unmatched to any gene: 8. The CDR3 is made up of 15 amino acids. Random hexamers were used to reverse transcribe the RNA input (roughly 0.5 to 1 ug). Amplification of TCR beta CDR3 by immunoSEQ multiplex PCR spanned 54 Vbeta and 13 Jbeta. In TCRdb, the immunoSEQ multiplex PCR reads were re-called with MiXCR into one record per CDR3 protein. The data show about 180,000 distinct CDR3 sequences, with 90% to 97% seen just once and 0.093% held by the top ten.

The sequencing input was CD4+ T cells from PBMCs. The clonotype originates from a human donor with multiple sclerosis. J is TRBJ2-7 and V is TRBV5-1, with 9 nucleotides matching TRBD1. Here the CDR3 reads CASSILTGGGYEQYF. CDR3 DNA sequence: TGCGCCAGCAGCATCCTGACAGGGGGAGGCTACGAGCAGTACTTC.